The present entry profiles one T cell receptor (beta chain) with its context. The target antigen is unknown. The junction departs from germline at one end; a sequencing error may be responsible. Time point given: week 23, last vaccination. Vaccination comprised doses that each held 300 ug of mutant IDH1 20-mer peptide, plus topical imiquimod. The sample belongs to a study of a mutant IDH1 vaccine in newly diagnosed glioma. Across the whole study: Patients began vaccination 4-6 weeks after radiotherapy alone, or with temozolomide cycles. Treated patients, averaging around 40 years, were around 62% male and around 40% female. Every participant had undergone radiotherapy, temozolomide, or both before, and most underwent both. Notes on the study in general: Top peripheral T cell clonotype shifts appeared unrelated to pseudoprogression.

Germline V lookup: CDR1 SGHNT, CDR2 YENEEA. This CDR3 contains 13 residues. The repertoire was sequenced with immunoSEQ multiplex PCR; TCRdb's copy has only in-frame clones and lacks some. The table includes roughly 43,000 clones, approximately 84% detected once. Source: PBMCs, taken from a glioma patient whose treatment included an IDH1 peptide vaccine. This TCR came from a woman between 18 and 29 years old with glioma. Some clones in this sample may be carry-over from other donors' samples. The chain uses TRBV11-3 and TRBJ2-2; D is unclear. CDR3 region: CASGFDRTGELFF. The CDR3 DNA sequence: TGTGCCAGCGGCTTCGATCGGACCGGGGAGCTGTTTTTT. The full variable domain, in which reference TRBV11-3 and TRBJ2-2 provide the parts outside the CDR3, is EAGVVQSPRYKIIEKKQPVAFWCNPISGHNTLYWYLQNLGQGPELLIRYENEEAVDDSQLPKDRFSAERLKGVDSTLKIQPAELGDSAVYLCASGFDRTGELFFGEGSRLTVL.